This T cell receptor beta chain was identified in a study of CXCR3 chemokines and chemotherapy response in bladder cancer. TCRdb re-called the PCR reads with MiXCR, one entry per CDR3 protein. This sample yields about 8,900 distinct CDR3 sequences, of which under 30% are seen a single time; around 9.5% belongs to the top ten. Sampling took place from a patient whose treatment included neoadjuvant chemotherapy. The clonotype was recovered from a human donor with bladder cancer that did not respond to neoadjuvant chemotherapy.

CDR3 sequence reads: CASRRGTGTRDSRRETQYF. CDR3 bases: TGTGCCAGCAGGAGGGGTACAGGGACTCGGGACAGCCGGCGAGAGACCCAGTACTTC. The V call is TRBV6-6, the J call TRBJ2-5; a possible D gene is TRBD1 (7 bases). The CDR3 is 19 residues long. Trimming took off 6 bases at V and 4 bases at J, with 30 bases between the two ends. In germline, CDR1 is MNHNY, CDR2 SVGAGI (reference sequence).